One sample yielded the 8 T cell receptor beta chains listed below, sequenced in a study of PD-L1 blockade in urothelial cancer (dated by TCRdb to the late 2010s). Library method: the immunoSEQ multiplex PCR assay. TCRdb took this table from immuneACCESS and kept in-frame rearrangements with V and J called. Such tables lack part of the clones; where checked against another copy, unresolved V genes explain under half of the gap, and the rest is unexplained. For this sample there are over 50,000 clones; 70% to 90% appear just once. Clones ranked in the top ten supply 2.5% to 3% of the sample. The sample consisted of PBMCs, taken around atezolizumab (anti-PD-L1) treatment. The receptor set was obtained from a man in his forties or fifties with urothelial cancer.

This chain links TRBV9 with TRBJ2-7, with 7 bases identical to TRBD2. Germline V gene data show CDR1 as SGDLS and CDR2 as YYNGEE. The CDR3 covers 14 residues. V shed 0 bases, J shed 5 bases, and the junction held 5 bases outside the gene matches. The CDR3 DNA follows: TGTGCCAGCAGCGTAGGTGGGAGGGCCGACGAGCAGTACTTC. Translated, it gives CASSVGGRADEQYF.

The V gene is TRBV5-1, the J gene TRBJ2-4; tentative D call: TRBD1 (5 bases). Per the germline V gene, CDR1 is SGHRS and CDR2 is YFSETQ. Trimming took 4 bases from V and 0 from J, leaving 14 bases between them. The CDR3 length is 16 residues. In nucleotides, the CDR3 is TGCGCCAGCAGCCCGGAAGACAGAATAGCCAAAAACATTCAGTACTTC. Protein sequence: CASSPEDRIAKNIQYF.

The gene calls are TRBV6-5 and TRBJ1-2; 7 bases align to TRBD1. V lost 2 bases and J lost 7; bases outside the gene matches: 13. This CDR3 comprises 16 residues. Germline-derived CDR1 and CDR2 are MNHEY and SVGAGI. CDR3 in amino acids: CASSYGATGVEGGYTF. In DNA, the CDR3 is TGTGCCAGCAGTTACGGTGCCACAGGGGTCGAAGGTGGCTACACCTTC.

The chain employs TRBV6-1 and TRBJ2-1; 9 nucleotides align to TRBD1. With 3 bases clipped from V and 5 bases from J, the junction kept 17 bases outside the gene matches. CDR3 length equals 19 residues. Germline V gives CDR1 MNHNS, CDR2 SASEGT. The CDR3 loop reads CASSDPLQGAPIINNEQFF. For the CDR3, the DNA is TGTGCCAGCAGTGACCCGTTACAGGGGGCTCCTATTATCAACAATGAGCAGTTCTTC.

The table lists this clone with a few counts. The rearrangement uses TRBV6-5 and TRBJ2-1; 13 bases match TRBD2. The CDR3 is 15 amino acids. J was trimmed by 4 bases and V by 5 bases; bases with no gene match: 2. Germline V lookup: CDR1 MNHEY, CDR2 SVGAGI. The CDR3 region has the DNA TGTGCCAGCAGTGGGACTAGCGGGGCTTACAATGAGCAGTTCTTC. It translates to CASSGTSGAYNEQFF.

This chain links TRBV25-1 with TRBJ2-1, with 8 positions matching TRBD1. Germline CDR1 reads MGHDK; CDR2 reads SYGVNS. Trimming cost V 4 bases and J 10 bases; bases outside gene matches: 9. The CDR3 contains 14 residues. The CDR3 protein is CASSGPGTGIEQFF. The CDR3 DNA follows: TGTGCCAGCAGTGGACCCGGGACAGGAATCGAGCAGTTCTTC.

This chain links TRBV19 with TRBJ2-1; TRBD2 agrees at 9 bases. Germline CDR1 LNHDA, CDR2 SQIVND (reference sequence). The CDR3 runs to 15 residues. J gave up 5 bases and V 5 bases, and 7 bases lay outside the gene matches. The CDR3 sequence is CASSAGTSSHNEQFF. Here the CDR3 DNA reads TGTGCCAGTAGTGCCGGGACTAGCAGCCACAATGAGCAGTTCTTC.

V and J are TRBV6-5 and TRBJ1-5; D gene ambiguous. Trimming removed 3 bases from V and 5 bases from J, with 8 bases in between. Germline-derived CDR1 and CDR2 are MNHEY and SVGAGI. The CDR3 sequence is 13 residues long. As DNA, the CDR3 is TGTGCCAGCAGTTATTCAGAATATCAGCCCCAGCATTTT. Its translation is CASSYSEYQPQHF.